Listed below are T cell receptor beta chains from one sample, sequenced in a study of regulatory T cells in long-lasting Graves disease. One entry per CDR3 protein results from TCRdb running MiXCR on the multiplex PCR reads. The sample consists of 300,000 to 350,000 distinct CDR3 sequences, 15% to 20% of them appearing once. The source material was peripheral blood mononuclear cells (PBMCs), sampled when the disease was refractory, from a patient treated with antithyroid drugs. Receptors were obtained from a female donor with Graves disease. The CDR3 runs from the conserved cysteine through the conserved F or W. Fields, in order: CDR3 length, J gene, D gene, clone size, V gene, CDR3 DNA, CDR3 protein. D genes are given only for firm matches. Clone size appears in some rows only: once, few, many, or a class for an expanded clone.

15 | TRBJ2-7 | TRBD2 | many | TRBV7-2 | TGTGCCAGCAGCCGTAGTTCTAGCGGGGGGGGCGAGCAGTACTTC | CASSRSSSGGGEQYF
16 | TRBJ1-5 | NA | many | TRBV28 | TGTGCCAGCAGTTTACTCGGGGGGCAAAGCAATCAGCCCCAGCATTTT | CASSLLGGQSNQPQHF
15 | TRBJ1-1 | NA | few | TRBV12-3/TRBV12-4 | TGTGCCAGCAGTCCTGGGGGGAGTATGAACACTGAAGCTTTCTTT | CASSPGGSMNTEAFF
13 | TRBJ2-4 | NA | many | TRBV7-9 | TGTGCCAGCAGCTTAGCCGAAGGGAACATTCAGTACTTC | CASSLAEGNIQYF
15 | TRBJ2-4 | TRBD2 | few | TRBV7-6 | TGTGCCAGCAGCTTTAGCGGGAGGAAAGGGGACATTCAGTACTTC | CASSFSGRKGDIQYF
15 | TRBJ1-3 | NA | NA | TRBV28 | TGTGCCAGCACCACGGGGTCTACCTCTGGAAACACCATATATTTT | CASTTGSTSGNTIYF
18 | TRBJ1-2 | TRBD1 | many | TRBV5-5 | TGTGCCAGCAGCTTGGGTCCCGGGACAGGGGGCTGGGACTATGGCTACACCTTC | CASSLGPGTGGWDYGYTF
15 | TRBJ1-6 | NA | many | TRBV6-2/TRBV6-3 | TGTGCCAGCAGTTACCAACTAGGGAGCTATTCACCCCTCCACTTT | CASSYQLGSYSPLHF
14 | TRBJ1-4 | TRBD1 | many | TRBV2 | TGTGCCAGCGGCAGGACAGGGGTAGATGAAAAACTGTTTTTT | CASGRTGVDEKLFF
13 | TRBJ2-1 | NA | NA | TRBV12-3/TRBV12-4 | TGTGCCAGCAGCCCTACTACACGCAATGAGCAGTTCTTC | CASSPTTRNEQFF
13 | TRBJ2-5 | NA | NA | TRBV5-5 | TGTGCCAGCAGCTCAAGGAGTTTTGAGACCCAGTACTTC | CASSSRSFETQYF
14 | TRBJ2-7 | TRBD1 | many | TRBV5-1 | TGTGCCAGCAGCTTACAGGGGGCAGGTTACGAGCAGTACTTC | CASSLQGAGYEQYF
14 | TRBJ2-5 | TRBD1 | many | TRBV6-1 | TGTGCCAGCAGCAGGGACAGGGTGGCAGAGACCCAGTACTTC | CASSRDRVAETQYF